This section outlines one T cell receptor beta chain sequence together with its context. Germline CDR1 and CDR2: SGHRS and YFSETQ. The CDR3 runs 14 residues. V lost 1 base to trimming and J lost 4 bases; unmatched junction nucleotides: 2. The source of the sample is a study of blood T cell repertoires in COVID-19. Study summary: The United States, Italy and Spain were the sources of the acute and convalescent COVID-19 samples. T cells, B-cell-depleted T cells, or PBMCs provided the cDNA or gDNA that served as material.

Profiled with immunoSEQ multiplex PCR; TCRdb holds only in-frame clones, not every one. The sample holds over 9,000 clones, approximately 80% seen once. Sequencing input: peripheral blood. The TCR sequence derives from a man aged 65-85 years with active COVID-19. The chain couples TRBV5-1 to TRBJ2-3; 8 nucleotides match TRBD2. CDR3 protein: CASSLKTSADTQYF. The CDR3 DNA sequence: TGCGCCAGCAGCTTGAAGACTAGCGCAGATACGCAGTATTTT.